One sample yielded the 6 T cell receptor beta chains listed below, sequenced in a study of cytomegalovirus exposure and HLA in healthy donors. Both 60 Vbeta primers and 13 Jbeta primers went into the PCR. This table comes from immunoSEQ multiplex PCR, and its TCRdb copy is limited to in-frame clones, with some not included. The profile shows some 130,000 clones, around 70% of them singletons. Sample: PBMCs. The receptors were sampled from a male donor in good health and CMV-seronegative.

This sequence joins TRBV11-2 and TRBJ2-7; 7 bases match TRBD1. The V segment lost 6 bases and the J segment 5 bases; nucleotides outside the gene matches: 7. The CDR3 spans 13 residues. CDR1 SGHAT and CDR2 FQNNGV come from the germline V gene. CDR3 sequence (DNA): TGTGCCAGCAGGGCTACAGGGGCGGACGAGCAGTACTTC. This encodes CASRATGADEQYF. The variable domain in full, with the rest retrieved from reference TRBV11-2 and TRBJ2-7, is EAGVAQSPRYKIIEKRQSVAFWCNPISGHATLYWYQQILGQGPKLLIQFQNNGVVDDSQLPKDRFSAERLKGVDSTLKIQPAKLEDSAVYLCASRATGADEQYFGPGTRLTVT.

This sequence joins TRBV30 and TRBJ1-2; 7 positions agree with TRBD1. This CDR3 has 14 amino acids. Germline V lookup: CDR1 GTSNPN, CDR2 SVGIG (reference sequence). V was pared by 3 bases and J by 3 bases, with 7 bases of the junction left unmatched. In DNA, the CDR3 is TGTGCCTGGAGCATCCTAGGGGGCGACTATGGCTACACCTTC. It yields the protein CAWSILGGDYGYTF.

V usage is TRBV30 and J usage is TRBJ1-2; D unclear. Germline CDR1 and CDR2: GTSNPN and SVGIG (reference sequence). V gave up 4 bases and J gave up 6 bases, with 18 bases separating them. The CDR3 is made up of 14 amino acids. CDR3 coding DNA: TGTGCCTGGATCCCGATGGTGGGCGTCGATGGCTACACCTTC. It yields the protein CAWIPMVGVDGYTF.

V and J are TRBV9 and TRBJ1-1; TRBD1 matches 8 bases. CDR1 SGDLS and CDR2 YYNGEE come from the germline V gene. There are 14 residues in the CDR3. V was pared by 3 bases and J by 1 base, with 2 bases of the junction left unmatched. The CDR3 is CASSDGTGNTEAFF. DNA for the CDR3: TGTGCCAGCAGCGACGGGACAGGGAACACTGAAGCTTTCTTT. The full variable domain, in which reference TRBV9 and TRBJ1-1 provide the parts outside the CDR3, is DSGVTQTPKHLITATGQRVTLRCSPRSGDLSVYWYQQSLDQGLQFLIQYYNGEERAKGNILERFSAQQFPDLHSELNLSSLELGDSALYFCASSDGTGNTEAFFGQGTRLTVV.

The rearrangement uses TRBV5-4 and TRBJ2-7; D possibly corresponds to TRBD1 (5 bases). Per the germline V gene, CDR1 is SGHNT and CDR2 is YYREEE (reference sequence). The CDR3 totals 13 residues. V was trimmed by 0 bases and J by 2 bases, leaving 6 bases between them. In nucleotides, the CDR3 is TGTGCCAGCAGCTTGGGGACAACCTACGAGCAGTACTTC. This translates into CASSLGTTYEQYF.

This clone is a singleton in its sample. The chain combines TRBV18 with TRBJ2-7; 10 positions match TRBD2. Germline loops: CDR1 KGHSH, CDR2 LQKENI. The CDR3 covers 15 residues. Unmatched junction bases numbered 7, after V lost 3 bases and J lost 5 bases. CDR3: CASSPRTSGVDEQYF. Written as DNA, the CDR3 is TGTGCCAGCTCACCTAGGACTAGCGGCGTAGACGAGCAGTACTTC.